The rows below give T cell receptor beta chains drawn from one sample of a study of T-cell reconstitution after alpha-beta-depleted transplantation in children. From the PCR reads, TCRdb called clonotypes with MiXCR, one entry per CDR3 protein. The repertoire holds 420,000 or so distinct CDR3 sequences, with roughly 10% as singletons. The sequenced sample was PBMCs from the stem cell graft donor, obtained from the stem cell graft. Receptor source: a human donor who donated a stem cell graft to a child with acute myeloid leukemia. Both conserved end residues are part of each CDR3. D genes are given only for firm matches. Part of the rows lack a size; the others show once, few, many or a class for expanded clones.

CDR3 DNA	CDR3 protein	clone size	CDR3 length	D gene	V gene	J gene
TGCAGTGCTAGAGATCCGGACATCCCCTACAATGAGCAGTTCTTC	CSARDPDIPYNEQFF	few	15	NA	TRBV20-1	TRBJ2-1
TGTGCCACCAGCAGAGGAGGAGGGGATAATTCACCCCTCCACTTT	CATSRGGGDNSPLHF	few	15	NA	TRBV15	TRBJ1-6
TGCGCCAGCAGCTTGGGCACTACAGGAGATACGCAGTATTTT	CASSLGTTGDTQYF	NA	14	NA	TRBV5-1	TRBJ2-3
TGCGCCAGCGGAACCGGACGGGGAACCGATTCACCCCTCCACTTT	CASGTGRGTDSPLHF	NA	15	NA	TRBV5-1	TRBJ1-6
TGCAGCGTTGTTCTTAGCGGGAGGACCTTCTACAATGAGCAGTTCTTC	CSVVLSGRTFYNEQFF	many	16	TRBD2	TRBV29-1	TRBJ2-1
TGTGCCAGCAGCAACCGGGAGCCCGGCTACACCTTC	CASSNREPGYTF	NA	12	NA	TRBV11-2	TRBJ1-2
TGTGCCAGCCTCCCGGCGCGCCAGGCGGGCGAAAAACTGTTTTTT	CASLPARQAGEKLFF	NA	15	NA	TRBV6-1	TRBJ1-4
TGCAGTGCACCTGGACAGAGAACAACGAATTCACCCCTCCACTTT	CSAPGQRTTNSPLHF	few	15	NA	TRBV20-1	TRBJ1-6
TGCAGTGCTGGACGGACCTCGAGGATTGATACGCAGTATTTT	CSAGRTSRIDTQYF	NA	14	NA	TRBV20-1	TRBJ2-3
TGCGCCAGCAGCGCACTAGCGGCGAGCGAGCAGTACTTC	CASSALAASEQYF	few	13	TRBD2	TRBV5-1	TRBJ2-7
TGCGCCAGCAGCCGAATGCGGGGGGAAGAGACCCAGTACTTC	CASSRMRGEETQYF	few	14	TRBD2	TRBV4-1	TRBJ2-5
TGCGCCAGCAGCATGGACCGGGAGGGGGAGACCCAGTACTTC	CASSMDREGETQYF	many	14	TRBD2	TRBV5-1	TRBJ2-5
TGTGCCAGCAGGTCAGGCCCGAGGACAGAAGAGACCCAGTACTTC	CASRSGPRTEETQYF	few	15	NA	TRBV7-3	TRBJ2-5
TGTGCCAGTAGTATAACAGGGGCGCCCGACAATGAGCAGTTCTTC	CASSITGAPDNEQFF	NA	15	TRBD1	TRBV19	TRBJ2-1
TGCAGTGCAGCCCCAGGGGATACCTTCTCTGGAAACACCATATATTTT	CSAAPGDTFSGNTIYF	few	16	NA	TRBV20-1	TRBJ1-3
TGTGCCAGCAGTTACTCGACTAGCATGACAGATACGCAGTATTTT	CASSYSTSMTDTQYF	few	15	TRBD2	TRBV6-5	TRBJ2-3
TGTGCCAGCAGCCGAGGGATCGCCTACGAGCAGTACTTC	CASSRGIAYEQYF	few	13	NA	TRBV7-2	TRBJ2-7
TGTGCCAGCAGCTTAGCTAGCGCAGATACGCAGTATTTT	CASSLASADTQYF	few	13	NA	TRBV7-2	TRBJ2-3
TGTGCCAGCGCTGGGACAGGGAGGGAAAAACTGTTTTTT	CASAGTGREKLFF	many	13	TRBD1	TRBV12-3/TRBV12-4	TRBJ1-4
TGTGCCAGCAGCTCGAGGGGGCATCTTTCCTCTTTAGCCAAAAACATTCAGTACTTC	CASSSRGHLSSLAKNIQYF	NA	19	TRBD1	TRBV5-6	TRBJ2-4
TGTGCCAGCAATAACCCAGGCGGATTGTTTCCTACCGGGGAGCTGTTTTTT	CASNNPGGLFPTGELFF	NA	17	NA	TRBV12-3/TRBV12-4	TRBJ2-2
TGCAGCGTTGAAGTGAGCGGAGATGACGAGCAGTACTTC	CSVEVSGDDEQYF	few	13	NA	TRBV29-1	TRBJ2-7
TGCAGTGCTAGCCCCGTCGAGGGTTTGCAGTATTTT	CSASPVEGLQYF	NA	12	NA	TRBV20-1	TRBJ2-3
TGTGCCAGCAGCCTCAGGAGCGGGGCGGTGGAAAACATTCAGTACTTC	CASSLRSGAVENIQYF	few	16	TRBD2	TRBV7-2	TRBJ2-4
TGTGCCAGCAGCCGATCAGGGGAGACCTATGGCTACACCTTC	CASSRSGETYGYTF	few	14	NA	TRBV7-2	TRBJ1-2
TGTGCCAGCAGCCAAGATCCTCTCCGGGAGCAGTACTTC	CASSQDPLREQYF	NA	13	NA	TRBV4-2	TRBJ2-7